What follows are 23 T cell receptor beta chains derived from one specimen sequenced in a study of blood T cell repertoires in COVID-19. Only in-frame clones appear in the TCRdb table, and some are missing; sequencing was by immunoSEQ multiplex PCR. Of roughly 150,000 clones in the sample, approximately 78% were seen once. Input material: PBMCs or T cells enriched from blood (not recorded which). The receptor set was obtained from a woman aged 50 to 60 who had recovered from COVID-19.

This chain links TRBV30 with TRBJ2-7; TRBD2 agrees at 13 bases. J was trimmed by 3 bases and V by 5 bases; bases with no gene match: 1. The CDR3 extends over 13 amino acids. Per germline, CDR1 GTSNPN and CDR2 SVGIG (reference sequence). The CDR3 protein is CAWGTSGVYEQYF. DNA of the CDR3: TGTGCCTGGGGGACTAGCGGGGTCTACGAGCAGTACTTC.

The chain links TRBV11-1 to TRBJ1-6, with D tentatively TRBD1 (6 bases). The CDR3 spans 15 residues. Per the germline V gene, CDR1 is SGHAT and CDR2 is FQDESV (reference sequence). Deletions cut 0 bases from V and 10 bases from J, with 13 bases between. The CDR3, as DNA: TGTGCCAGCAGCTTAGCGGGCAGGGGTTCCTCACCCCTCCACTTT. Protein sequence: CASSLAGRGSSPLHF.

The chain uses TRBV9 and TRBJ2-2; TRBD1 matches 10 bases. The germline CDR1 and CDR2 sequences are SGDLS and YYNGEE. Unmatched junction bases numbered 8, after V lost 4 bases and J lost 5 bases. The CDR3 runs 16 residues. The CDR3 bases are TGTGCCAGCAGCCACCGGGACAGGGGAATGACCGGGGAGCTGTTTTTT. Protein: CASSHRDRGMTGELFF.

V is TRBV4-2 and J is TRBJ2-1; 10 bases align to TRBD2. CDR1 is LGHNA, CDR2 YNFKEQ, per germline. The CDR3 contains 16 residues. The junction had 4 bases not matched to a gene; V was cut back by 1 base and J by 4 bases. The CDR3 DNA sequence: TGTGCCAGCAGCCAAGGGTCTAGCGGGGGATACAATGAGCAGTTCTTC. Translation gives CASSQGSSGGYNEQFF.

The chain carries TRBV6-5 and TRBJ2-5; 8 nucleotides line up with TRBD1. The CDR3 totals 15 residues. The germline CDR1 and CDR2 sequences are MNHEY and SVGAGI. The J segment lost 2 bases and the V segment lost 6 bases, leaving 8 bases of the junction unmatched. In DNA, the CDR3 is TGTGCCAGCAGCAGGGACAGGCAAACGCAAGAGACCCAGTACTTC. Its translation: CASSRDRQTQETQYF.

V and J are TRBV20-1 and TRBJ2-7, with D perhaps matching TRBD1 (5 bases). Trimming pared 3 bases from V and 3 bases from J, leaving 12 bases between. CDR3 length: 13 amino acids. Germline V lookup: CDR1 DFQATT, CDR2 SNEGSKA (reference sequence). The CDR3, as DNA: TGCAGTGCTAGTCAGGGTGTCGGCTACGAGCAGTACGTC. Translating gives CSASQGVGYEQYV.

The genes are TRBV19 and TRBJ1-1; 7 bases line up with TRBD1. This CDR3 region has 14 residues. CDR1 is LNHDA and CDR2 is SQIVND in the germline V gene (reference sequence). J gave up 6 bases and V 7 bases, and 11 bases lay outside the gene matches. CDR3 protein: CASTNTGEIPEAFF. The CDR3 bases are TGTGCCAGTACCAATACAGGGGAGATTCCTGAAGCTTTCTTT.

This clone was seen a few times. The chain couples TRBV2 to TRBJ2-7, with D perhaps matching TRBD1 (5 bases). V lost 7 bases and J lost 4, with 11 bases in between. The germline V gene encodes CDR1 SNHLY and CDR2 FYNNEI. The CDR3 has 12 residues. Here the CDR3 DNA reads TGTGCCAGCACTCCAGGGATATACGAGCAGTACGTC. It is translated as CASTPGIYEQYV.

V is TRBV7-2 and J is TRBJ1-3; possible D gene TRBD1, 5 bases. This CDR3 comprises 18 residues. The germline V gene has CDR1 SGHTA and CDR2 FQGNSA. Trimming shortened V by 1 base and J by 4 bases, and 20 bases separated the two germline ends. As DNA, the CDR3 is TGTGCCAGCAGCTTAGAAGGAGCTGGGTGGCAGGGAGGAAACACCATATATTTT. This translates into CASSLEGAGWQGGNTIYF.

The V and J genes are TRBV5-4 and TRBJ2-1, with D perhaps TRBD2 (5 bases). Trimming stripped 0 bases from V and 3 bases from J, with 10 bases between. Germline CDR1 reads SGHNT; CDR2 reads YYREEE (reference sequence). CDR3 size: 15 residues. The CDR3 here is CASSLGEFSYNEQFF. For the CDR3, the DNA is TGTGCCAGCAGCTTGGGGGAGTTTAGCTACAATGAGCAGTTCTTC.

This chain uses TRBV4-1 with TRBJ2-2, with 7 bases identical to TRBD2. The CDR3 runs 14 residues. V was pared by 5 bases and J by 7 bases, with 7 bases of the junction left unmatched. Germline values: CDR1 MGHRA, CDR2 YSYEKL. The CDR3 loop reads CASSSSSGNGELFF. In nucleotides, the CDR3 is TGCGCCAGCAGCTCCTCCAGCGGGAACGGGGAGCTGTTTTTT.

This clone was seen a single time. The chain links TRBV29-1 to TRBJ2-1; TRBD1 agrees at 12 bases. This CDR3 comprises 14 residues. With 3 bases clipped from V and 5 bases from J, the junction kept 2 bases outside the gene matches. Germline CDR1 is SQVTM and CDR2 is ANQGSEA. The CDR3 reads CSVDGTGGHNEQFF. CDR3 DNA: TGCAGCGTTGATGGGACAGGGGGCCACAATGAGCAGTTCTTC.

This chain joins TRBV19 and TRBJ2-2; the match to TRBD2 covers 12 bases. Unmatched junction bases numbered 4, after V lost 6 bases and J lost 5 bases. Germline-derived CDR1 and CDR2 are LNHDA and SQIVND (reference sequence). This CDR3 is 15 amino acids long. CDR3 residues: CASSLAGGPTGELFF. CDR3 coding DNA: TGTGCCAGTAGCCTAGCGGGGGGGCCGACCGGGGAGCTGTTTTTT.

This chain connects TRBV7-9 to TRBJ2-1; possible D gene TRBD1, 5 bases. V was pared by 5 bases and J by 4 bases, with 12 bases between. This CDR3 is built from 14 residues. Germline assignment: CDR1 SEHNR and CDR2 FQNEAQ (reference sequence). CDR3 amino acids: CASSRSDSYNEQFF. The CDR3, as DNA: TGTGCCAGCAGCCGATCCGACAGTTACAATGAGCAGTTCTTC.

The gene calls are TRBV5-1 and TRBJ2-7; TRBD2 might be the D (5 bases). The germline V gene encodes CDR1 SGHRS and CDR2 YFSETQ. V shed 5 bases and J shed 0 bases, with 12 bases lying between them. The CDR3 is 14 residues long. This CDR3 reads CASRDPGSSYEQYF. In DNA form, the CDR3 reads TGCGCCAGCAGGGACCCGGGGAGCTCCTACGAGCAGTACTTC.

This clone is a singleton in its sample. V is TRBV5-6 and J is TRBJ2-3, with 10 bases identical to TRBD1. Trimming took 2 bases from V and 0 from J; bases not matched to a gene: 3. The CDR3 runs 16 residues. Germline-derived CDR1 and CDR2 are SGHDT and YYEEEE. The DNA of the CDR3 is TGTGCCAGCAGCTTCTGGACAGGGGGTAGCACAGATACGCAGTATTTT. Translated: CASSFWTGGSTDTQYF.

V usage is TRBV5-4 and J usage is TRBJ2-1, with 8 positions matching TRBD1. CDR3 length equals 14 residues. V shed 6 bases, J shed 7 bases, and the junction held 9 bases outside the gene matches. The germline V gene has CDR1 SGHNT and CDR2 YYREEE (reference sequence). The CDR3 sequence is CASMPGQAANEQFF. The CDR3 coding sequence is TGTGCCAGCATGCCGGGACAGGCAGCAAATGAGCAGTTCTTC. Variable domain in full (rest from reference TRBV5-4 and TRBJ2-1): ETGVTQSPTHLIKTRGQQVTLRCSSQSGHNTVSWYQQALGQGPQFIFQYYREEENGRGNFPPRFSGLQFPNYSSELNVNALELDDSALYLCASMPGQAANEQFFGPGTRLTVL.

The chain combines TRBV6-5 with TRBJ1-5; D ambiguous. The CDR3 length is 14 residues. The germline V and J ends were trimmed by 6 bases and 0 bases, with 9 bases remaining between them. The germline V gene encodes CDR1 MNHEY and CDR2 SVGAGI. The CDR3 DNA is TGTGCCAGCAGCCTAGTGATTAGCAATCAGCCCCAGCATTTT. Encoded protein: CASSLVISNQPQHF.

The CDR3 sequence: CAISEYTGGSTEAFF. CDR3 sequence (DNA): TGTGCCATCAGTGAGTACACAGGGGGCTCCACTGAAGCTTTCTTT. This chain uses TRBV10-3 with TRBJ1-1; TRBD1 agrees at 9 bases. After removal of 1 base from V and 4 bases from J, the junction contained 4 bases not matched to a gene. The CDR3 consists of 15 residues. CDR1 is ENHRY and CDR2 is SYGVKD in the germline V gene.

This clone was detected a few times. The sample contains more than one DNA sequence encoding this CDR3. CDR3 in amino acids: CASSLGGTSGGANEQFF. CDR3 sequence (DNA): TGCGCCAGCAGCTTGGGTGGGACTAGCGGGGGGGCGAATGAGCAGTTCTTC. V is TRBV5-1 and J is TRBJ2-1, with TRBD2 matching over 16 bases. Germline V CDR1 and CDR2: SGHRS, YFSETQ. V dropped 0 bases and J dropped 7; count of bases not matched to a gene: 4. The length of the CDR3 is 17 residues.

The CDR3 sequence is CASSEARVWGYTF. The CDR3 region has the DNA TGTGCCAGCAGTGAAGCAAGAGTCTGGGGCTACACCTTC. The J gene is TRBJ1-2, the V gene TRBV6-1; no definite D call. CDR3 length equals 13 residues. V lost 0 bases, J lost 8 bases, and 10 bases lay in between. CDR1 and CDR2 from the germline V gene are MNHNS and SASEGT.

The chain joins TRBV29-1 to TRBJ2-1; D is possibly TRBD1 (5 bases). Per germline, CDR1 SQVTM and CDR2 ANQGSEA. The germline V and J ends were trimmed by 1 base and 0 bases, with 7 bases remaining between them. CDR3 length: 14 residues. The CDR3 spells CSVEARDSYNEQFF. DNA for the CDR3: TGCAGCGTTGAAGCCAGGGACTCCTACAATGAGCAGTTCTTC.

The V gene is TRBV28, the J gene TRBJ2-1, with 9 nucleotides matching TRBD1. The CDR3 extends over 14 amino acids. With 6 bases clipped from V and 6 bases from J, the junction kept 6 bases outside the gene matches. Germline CDR1 and CDR2: MDHEN and SYDVKM. For the CDR3, the DNA is TGTGCCAGCAGGGGACAGGGAAGAAGCAATGAGCAGTTCTTC. Amino acid sequence: CASRGQGRSNEQFF.